Listed below are T cell receptor beta chains from one sample, sequenced in a study of shared clonotypes between healthy human individuals. Assay used: immunoSEQ multiplex PCR; TCRdb lists only in-frame clones, some missing. The profile shows about 2.4 million clones, approximately 94% of them singletons. Sequences were obtained from naive CD4+ T cells sorted from blood. The receptors originated from a man aged 18 to 29 in good health. CDR3s include the opening cysteine and the closing phenylalanine or tryptophan. A D gene is named only where the DNA matches it firmly. Size is omitted from some rows. Given values are once, few, many or a class for expanded clones.

len,abundance,j_gene,v_gene,d_gene,CDR3aa,CDR3nt
12,-,TRBJ2-2,TRBV29-1,-,CSATRGGGELFF,TGCAGCGCTACCAGGGGTGGCGGGGAGCTGTTTTTT
13,few,TRBJ1-2,TRBV6-5,-,CASAVPGDYGYTF,TGTGCCAGCGCAGTGCCAGGGGACTATGGCTACACCTTC
16,-,TRBJ1-3,TRBV11-1,TRBD1,CASSARTGISGNTIYF,TGTGCCAGCAGCGCCCGGACAGGGATCTCTGGAAACACCATATATTTT
15,-,TRBJ2-7,TRBV28,-,CASSFPQGGPYEQYF,TGTGCCAGCAGTTTCCCACAGGGTGGACCCTACGAGCAGTACTTC
14,-,TRBJ1-1,TRBV2,-,CASSWVRGNTEAFF,TGTGCCAGCAGTTGGGTCAGGGGGAACACTGAAGCTTTCTTT
13,-,TRBJ2-5,TRBV10-3,-,CAIRERIRETQYF,TGTGCCATCAGGGAAAGAATCCGAGAGACCCAGTACTTC
15,-,TRBJ1-6,TRBV7-9,-,CASSFVGHSATPLHF,TGTGCCAGCAGCTTCGTCGGACATAGTGCAACACCCCTCCACTTT
15,-,TRBJ2-3,TRBV11-2,TRBD1,CASSTVRTGYHTQYF,TGTGCCAGCAGCACAGTAAGGACAGGGTATCATACGCAGTATTTT
14,-,TRBJ2-2,TRBV19,-,CASSTRQNTGELFF,TGTGCCAGTAGTACGAGACAGAACACCGGGGAGCTGTTTTTT
15,-,TRBJ1-6,TRBV19,TRBD1,CASSMLDRENSPLHF,TGTGCCAGTAGTATGCTCGACAGGGAGAATTCACCCCTCCACTTT
16,-,TRBJ2-2,TRBV5-1,-,CASSLTGTGSTGELFF,TGCGCCAGCAGCTTAACCGGGACCGGCTCGACCGGGGAGCTGTTTTTT
15,-,TRBJ1-2,TRBV5-4,-,CASSYGGAGSYGYTF,TGTGCCAGCAGCTATGGAGGGGCAGGGAGCTATGGCTACACCTTC
15,-,TRBJ2-5,TRBV4-1,-,CASIKSGKSKETQYF,TGCGCCAGCATTAAGTCAGGGAAATCCAAAGAGACCCAGTACTTC
16,-,TRBJ2-3,TRBV28,TRBD2,CASSLLAGTSTDTQYF,TGTGCCAGCAGTTTATTAGCGGGGACTAGCACAGATACGCAGTATTTT
13,once,TRBJ1-2,TRBV7-8,-,CASSPDRVYGYTF,TGTGCCAGCAGCCCGGACAGAGTCTATGGCTACACCTTC
13,-,TRBJ2-7,TRBV6-5,TRBD1,CASSRDRVYEQYF,TGTGCCAGCAGTCGGGACAGGGTATACGAGCAGTACTTC
16,-,TRBJ2-2,TRBV7-9,TRBD1,CASTPRQGANTGELFF,TGTGCCAGCACCCCTCGACAGGGGGCCAACACCGGGGAGCTGTTTTTT
17,-,TRBJ2-7,TRBV5-1,TRBD2,CASSRLAGPFATYEQYF,TGCGCCAGCAGCAGACTAGCGGGCCCCTTTGCTACCTACGAGCAGTACTTC
14,-,TRBJ1-1,TRBV5-1,TRBD1,CASSFDRGVTEAFF,TGCGCCAGCAGCTTTGACAGGGGGGTCACTGAAGCTTTCTTT
15,-,TRBJ2-3,TRBV18,-,CASSPQRKHTDTQYF,TGTGCCAGCTCACCCCAGCGGAAGCACACAGATACGCAGTATTTT
14,-,TRBJ1-2,TRBV7-2,-,CASSPVAANYGYTF,TGTGCCAGCAGCCCGGTCGCCGCTAACTATGGCTACACCTTC
15,-,TRBJ1-3,TRBV6-5,TRBD1,CASSRDRNSGNTIYF,TGTGCCAGCAGTAGGGACAGAAACTCTGGAAACACCATATATTTT
14,-,TRBJ1-3,TRBV27,TRBD1,CASRQTTRQGSIYF,TGTGCCAGCCGCCAGACAACCCGACAGGGCTCCATATATTTT
13,-,TRBJ1-3,TRBV6-1,TRBD1,CAATGGSGNTIYF,TGTGCCGCTACAGGGGGCTCTGGAAACACCATATATTTT
16,-,TRBJ2-1,TRBV5-6,-,CASSPRGSVSYNEQFF,TGTGCCAGCAGCCCCCGGGGATCGGTCTCCTACAATGAGCAGTTCTTC
12,-,TRBJ1-5,TRBV6-5,-,CASTTQNQPQHF,TGTGCCAGCACGACCCAGAACCAGCCCCAGCATTTT
12,few,TRBJ1-2,TRBV5-6,-,CATCRASYGYTF,TGTGCCACCTGTAGGGCAAGCTATGGCTACACCTTC
14,-,TRBJ1-6,TRBV2,TRBD1,CASSLGDRVSPLHF,TGTGCCAGCAGTTTGGGGGACAGGGTTTCACCCCTCCACTTT
14,-,TRBJ2-1,TRBV27,TRBD1,CASGTRDSYNEQFF,TGTGCCAGCGGAACCCGGGACAGCTACAATGAGCAGTTCTTC
13,-,TRBJ2-1,TRBV30,-,CAWSFSSYNEQFF,TGTGCCTGGAGTTTTAGCTCCTACAATGAGCAGTTCTTC
17,-,TRBJ2-6,TRBV5-1,TRBD1,CASSLVGTGAGANVLTF,TGCGCCAGCAGCTTGGTCGGGACAGGGGCCGGGGCCAACGTCCTGACTTTC
15,-,TRBJ1-4,TRBV7-2,-,CASSFQGATNEKLFF,TGTGCCAGCAGCTTCCAGGGTGCAACTAATGAAAAACTGTTTTTT
13,-,TRBJ1-2,TRBV4-3,-,CASSQDRNTGYTF,TGCGCCAGCAGCCAGGACAGAAACACAGGCTACACCTTC
15,-,TRBJ2-1,TRBV30,TRBD1,CAWSTGTGSYNEQFF,TGTGCCTGGAGCACCGGGACAGGGAGTTACAATGAGCAGTTCTTC
15,-,TRBJ1-1,TRBV12-5,TRBD1,CASAQNPDRGTEAFF,TGTGCTAGTGCCCAAAACCCGGACAGGGGTACTGAAGCTTTCTTT
16,-,TRBJ2-7,TRBV10-1,TRBD2,CASSGTSGSFSYEQYF,TGCGCCAGCAGCGGGACTAGCGGGAGTTTTTCCTACGAGCAGTACTTC
15,-,TRBJ2-1,TRBV30,TRBD2,CAWRPPGLGYNEQFF,TGTGCCTGGAGGCCCCCGGGACTAGGCTACAATGAGCAGTTCTTC
14,-,TRBJ2-7,TRBV5-5,-,CASSPRQATYEQYF,TGTGCCAGCAGCCCCCGACAGGCAACCTACGAGCAGTACTTC
17,-,TRBJ2-5,TRBV2,-,CASRDRAVGGPSETQYF,TGTGCCAGCAGAGACCGAGCAGTCGGAGGGCCTTCTGAGACCCAGTACTTC
15,-,TRBJ2-5,TRBV25-1,-,CASSEARGDAETQYF,TGTGCCAGCAGTGAAGCCAGGGGGGATGCAGAGACCCAGTACTTC
11,-,TRBJ2-7,TRBV29-1,-,CSARDWVEQYF,TGCAGCGCCCGAGACTGGGTTGAGCAGTACTTC
13,-,TRBJ2-5,TRBV2,-,CASSEEIPKTQYF,TGTGCCAGCAGTGAAGAAATCCCGAAGACCCAGTACTTC
15,-,TRBJ1-5,TRBV6-6,TRBD1,CASSGGQSSNQPQHF,TGTGCCAGCAGTGGGGGACAGTCGAGCAATCAGCCCCAGCATTTT
14,-,TRBJ2-7,TRBV7-9,-,CASSFPTPPYEQYF,TGTGCCAGCAGCTTTCCTACACCACCCTACGAGCAGTACTTC
15,-,TRBJ2-7,TRBV6-6,TRBD1,CATKGAGTGHYEQYF,TGTGCCACCAAGGGAGCCGGGACAGGGCACTACGAGCAGTACTTC
16,-,TRBJ1-6,TRBV28,TRBD1,CASSLGGQGGNSPLHF,TGTGCCAGCAGTTTAGGAGGGCAGGGGGGTAATTCACCCCTCCACTTT
13,-,TRBJ2-2,TRBV9,-,CASSPGSPGELFF,TGTGCCAGCAGCCCAGGGTCCCCCGGGGAGCTGTTTTTT
13,-,TRBJ2-1,TRBV6-5,-,CASSSRGNNEQFF,TGTGCCAGCAGTTCGCGCGGAAACAATGAGCAGTTCTTC
18,once,TRBJ2-6,TRBV11-2,-,CASSGNCKQQSRANVLTF,TGTGCCAGCAGCGGCAATTGCAAGCAACAAAGTCGGGCCAACGTCCTGACTTTC
13,-,TRBJ1-3,TRBV10-3,-,CAIGRSSGNTIYF,TGTGCCATCGGTCGGAGCTCTGGAAACACCATATATTTT
14,-,TRBJ1-4,TRBV4-1,-,CASRLDRNNEKLFF,TGCGCCAGCAGACTCGACAGAAACAATGAAAAACTGTTTTTT